A selection of T cell receptor beta chains follows, all from one sample in a study of shared clonotypes between healthy human individuals. TCRdb's table, derived via immunoSEQ multiplex PCR, lists solely in-frame clones and lacks some. The data hold 550,000 to 700,000 clones, with 73% observed a single time. The specimen was memory CD4+ T cells sorted from blood. These receptors originate from a woman aged 30 to 39 in good health. Both conserved end residues are part of each CDR3.

J gene	CDR3 length	V gene	CDR3 protein
TRBJ1-5	15	TRBV6-1	CASILGAGGGQPQHF
TRBJ2-7	20	TRBV27	CASRMTGRGIRVARLGEQYF
TRBJ2-7	15	TRBV6-5	CASRGDGTGTYEQYF
TRBJ2-1	13	TRBV6-4	CASSDGELNEQFF
TRBJ1-2	14	TRBV2	CASRPRGGQYGYTF
TRBJ1-2	11	TRBV29-1	CSVGDTYGYTF
TRBJ1-4	16	TRBV25-1	CASSVRDSGTNEKLFF
TRBJ2-1	16	TRBV4-1	CASSQVLGGSRNEQFF
TRBJ2-7	14	TRBV5-4	CASSFGRGLGEQYF
TRBJ2-2	16	TRBV7-2	CASSDSTRGNTGELFF
TRBJ2-7	15	TRBV6-1	CASSEVGGDPYEQYF
TRBJ2-3	16	TRBV19	CASSTPVGLGTDTQYF
TRBJ1-3	15	TRBV9	CASSVRGDSGNTIYF
TRBJ2-2	14	TRBV27	CASSFGGGPGELFF
TRBJ1-1	15	TRBV19	CASSMAFLVNTEAFF
TRBJ2-4	13	TRBV2	CASRGRAKNIQYF
TRBJ2-5	12	TRBV19	CATQGSSETQYF
TRBJ2-1	15	TRBV28	CASSNGGTKYNEQFF
TRBJ2-7	12	TRBV11-2	CASSSTYGEQYF
TRBJ2-3	16	TRBV6-4	CASSDSGTGVTDTQYF
TRBJ2-6	16	TRBV2	CASSLLTGAGANVLTF
TRBJ2-5	14	TRBV7-9	CASSHPGGGMAQYF